Detailed here is one T cell receptor (beta chain). Germline V CDR1 and CDR2: MNHEY, SVGAGI. V gave up 9 bases and J gave up 8 bases; unmatched junction bases: 13. The CDR3 sequence is 14 residues long. Assay: immunoSEQ multiplex PCR; the TCRdb copy retains only in-frame clones and omits some. The table has roughly 260,000 clones, around nine tenths seen once. This sample is part of a study of blood T cell repertoires in COVID-19. In the study overall: Italy, Spain and the United States were the sources of the convalescent and acute COVID-19 samples.

A Seattle source enrolled patients during active infection and followed them longitudinally. Sequenced sample: peripheral blood. This receptor was taken from a woman aged 25-40 years with COVID-19, enrolled during active disease. V is TRBV6-5 and J is TRBJ1-2; TRBD1 matches at 9 bases. CDR3 coding DNA: TGTGCCAGTGACCGGGACAGGGCAAGGGAGGGCTACACCTTC. Residues: CASDRDRAREGYTF.